This T cell receptor beta chain came from a study of early T cells in non-severe SARS-CoV-2 infection (dated by TCRdb to about 2021). Describing the broader study: Bulk RNA from unsorted whole blood was used for TCR sequencing, so alpha and beta chains could not be paired.

A case-control design nested within a healthcare worker cohort in London, UK, was used, with weekly nasopharyngeal swab PCR tests and blood sampling performed. Healthcare workers were recruited during the week of the UK lockdown, between 23 and 31 March 2020, and followed weekly for up to roughly 15 weeks. Libraries came from 5' RACE. Sequencing used a NextSeq 500. To correct for sequencing error and PCR bias, the TCR library protocol tagged individual cDNA molecules with unique molecular identifiers. Sequencing covered both TCR alpha and beta chains, and within each sample the abundances of alpha and beta sequences were tightly co-correlated. Under the source paper's analysis protocol: Decombinator V4 was used to annotate the V gene, J gene and CDR3 of the TCR sequences. Expanded TCRs were defined as changing significantly between any two time points under a Poisson model with p below 0.0001. TCR abundances were normalised to the total number of TCRs sequenced per sample and were expressed as counts per million. TRAV1-2 paired with TRAJ12, TRAJ20 or TRAJ33 defined MAIT TCRs, while TRAV10 paired with TRAJ18 defined iNKT TCRs. VDJdb, accessed on 1 November 2021, was searched for TCRs annotated for CMV, EBV and SARS-CoV-2, and TCRs annotated for more than one antigen were excluded. The raw public reads went through TCRdb reprocessing: fastp at Q25, MiXCR clone calling, in-frame beta chains kept. Rows matching on CDR3 protein sequence are summarized as one entry with the most common DNA and genes. The V and J calls come from TCRdb's annotation, not from the publication. Recorded for this sample are around 76,000 distinct CDR3 sequences; approximately 12% of them occurred a single time. Of the sample, approximately 4% falls within the top ten clones.

What the authors observed across the whole study: Matching against VDJdb was skewed toward anti-spike CD8 responses, likely underestimated virus-specific expansions, and missed private and CD4 specificities.

Its CDR3 holds 15 amino acids, cysteine through phenylalanine. Only the CDR3 part of the read is kept: 45 bases, read in frame from the first base. V and J lose 4 bases and 2 bases, and a span of 14 bases separates them. The germline V gene supplies CDR1 SGHNT and CDR2 YENEEA. This clonotype was seen at least ten times. Its specific antigen is unknown. Base qualities were left out, and no much larger clone turns up one base away. The sample taken for sequencing was whole blood. Here the chain combines TRBV11-3 and TRBJ2-5; no D gene can be assigned with confidence. The clonotype originates from an adult who was a healthcare worker with PCR-confirmed SARS-CoV-2 infection or an uninfected control (not recorded which). The nucleotides are TGTGCCAGCAGCTCCGGATCAGGTTTTCAAGAGACCCAGTACTTC. Translation gives CASSSGSGFQETQYF.